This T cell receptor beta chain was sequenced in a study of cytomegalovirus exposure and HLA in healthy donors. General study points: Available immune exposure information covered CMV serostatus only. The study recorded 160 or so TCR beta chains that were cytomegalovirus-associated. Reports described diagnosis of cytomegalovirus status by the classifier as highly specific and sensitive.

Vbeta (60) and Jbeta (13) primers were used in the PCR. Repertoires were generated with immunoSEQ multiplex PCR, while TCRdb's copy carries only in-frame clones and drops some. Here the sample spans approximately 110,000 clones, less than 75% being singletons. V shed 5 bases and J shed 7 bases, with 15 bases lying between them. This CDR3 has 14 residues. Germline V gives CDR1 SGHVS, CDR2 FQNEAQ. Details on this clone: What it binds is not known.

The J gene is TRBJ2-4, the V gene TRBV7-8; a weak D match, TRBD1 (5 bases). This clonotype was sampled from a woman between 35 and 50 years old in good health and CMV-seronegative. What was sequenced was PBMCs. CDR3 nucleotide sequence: TGTGCCAGCAGCCGGGCCGAGACAGACAACATTCAGTACTTC. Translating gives CASSRAETDNIQYF.